The 12 T cell receptor beta chains in this list originate from one sample, sequenced in a study of control samples from healthy donors and cancer patients. Sequenced by immunoSEQ multiplex PCR; TCRdb stores in-frame clones only, minus some. The sample comprises 85,000 to 95,000 clones, around 82% of which are singletons, and over 7.5% rests with the top ten. Input material: blood. The receptors derive from a woman in her sixties in good health.

V is TRBV28 and J is TRBJ2-1; D is perhaps TRBD2 (5 bases). Germline V gene sequence: CDR1 MDHEN, CDR2 SYDVKM. The V end was cut by 4 bases, the J end by 0 bases, with 16 bases between. The CDR3 is 17 amino acids. The CDR3 DNA reads as TGTGCCAGCAGTTCCCGGGGTAGCGCAAGCTCCTACAATGAGCAGTTCTTC. Its translation is CASSSRGSASSYNEQFF.

The V call is TRBV18, the J call TRBJ2-1; TRBD2 aligns across 10 bases. The CDR3 is 18 residues long. With 1 base clipped from V and 5 bases from J, the junction kept 11 bases outside the gene matches. The germline V gene has CDR1 KGHSH and CDR2 LQKENI. CDR3 coding DNA: TGTGCCAGCTCACCACAGGGTAGCGGGGGGTTTACAGACAATGAGCAGTTCTTC. Protein product: CASSPQGSGGFTDNEQFF.

This chain links TRBV10-3 with TRBJ1-4; unclear D gene. The CDR3 has 13 amino acids. Trimming took off 3 bases at V and 5 bases at J, with 7 bases between the two ends. CDR1 is ENHRY and CDR2 is SYGVKD in the germline V gene. CDR3 nucleotides: TGTGCCATCAGTGACGTAGCCAATGAAAAACTGTTTTTT. Its translation: CAISDVANEKLFF.

The chain combines TRBV21-1 with TRBJ1-5; the tabulated D call, TRBD1, remains unverified against the DNA. TRBV21-1 constitutes a pseudogene. The CDR3 is 16 amino acids. As DNA, the CDR3 is TGTGCCAGCAGCATGTACCGGGACAGGGGGGGCGGGCCCCAGCATTTT. Protein: CASSMYRDRGGGPQHF.

The chain links TRBV6-1 to TRBJ1-2; unclear D gene. The CDR3 runs 14 residues. V was trimmed by 0 bases and J by 4 bases, leaving 9 bases between them. Germline loops: CDR1 MNHNS, CDR2 SASEGT. CDR3 residues: CASSEAYPPYGYTF. In DNA form, the CDR3 reads TGTGCCAGCAGTGAAGCGTACCCCCCCTATGGCTACACCTTC.

This rearrangement joins TRBV21-1 to TRBJ1-5; the table's D call, TRBD1, was not checked against the DNA. TRBV21-1 is a listed pseudogene. CDR3 length: 14 residues. The CDR3 DNA sequence: TGTGCCAGCAGAACGGGACAGGGATGTCAGCCCCAGCATTTT. It encodes CASRTGQGCQPQHF.

This chain joins TRBV18 and TRBJ2-1; unclear D gene. With 3 bases removed from V and 16 bases from J, the gap between germline ends came to 16 bases. CDR1 and CDR2 from the germline V gene are KGHSH and LQKENI. CDR3 length equals 12 residues. The CDR3 DNA is TGTGCCAGCTCACCCAGCACGGAAACCTTTTTCTTC. Its translation: CASSPSTETFFF. The complete variable domain, with remaining parts taken from reference TRBV18 and TRBJ2-1, reads NAGVMQNPRHLVRRRGQEARLRCSPMKGHSHVYWYRQLPEEGLKFMVYLQKENIIDESGMPKERFSAEFPKEGPSILRIQQVVRGDSAAYFCASSPSTETFFFGPGTRLTVL.

The rearrangement uses TRBV13 and TRBJ2-7; D not certain. Germline values: CDR1 PRHDT, CDR2 FYEKMQ (reference sequence). The CDR3 extends over 16 amino acids. Trimming pared 0 bases from V and 1 base from J, leaving 13 bases between. The CDR3 sequence: CASSLGLGGGSYEQYF. The CDR3 DNA follows: TGTGCCAGCAGCTTAGGCCTCGGCGGCGGATCCTACGAGCAGTACTTC.

The chain is built from TRBV2 and TRBJ2-6; tentative D call: TRBD2 (6 bases). Trimming removed 6 bases at V and 2 bases at J, with 14 bases between. This CDR3 has 16 residues. Germline V CDR1 and CDR2: SNHLY, FYNNEI. The CDR3 sequence: CASRGGVGAGANVLTF. In DNA form, the CDR3 reads TGTGCCAGCAGGGGGGGAGTGGGCGCTGGGGCCAACGTCCTGACTTTC. Supplemented by reference TRBV2 and TRBJ2-6, the full variable domain reads EPEVTQTPSHQVTQMGQEVILRCVPISNHLYFYWYRQILGQKVEFLVSFYNNEISEKSEIFDDQFSVERPDGSNFTLKIRSTKLEDSAMYFCASRGGVGAGANVLTFGAGSRLTVL.

A few counts support this clone. The chain is built from TRBV10-2 and TRBJ1-3, with D unclear. Trimming shortened V by 2 bases and J by 2 bases, and 4 bases separated the two germline ends. Germline assignment: CDR1 WSHSY and CDR2 SAAADI. There are 13 residues in the CDR3. The DNA for the CDR3 is TGCGCCAGCAGTGAGGGGACTGGAAACACCATATATTTT. This gives the protein CASSEGTGNTIYF.

The chain uses TRBV5-1 and TRBJ2-1, with 8 nucleotides matching TRBD1. The CDR3 is 15 residues long. J was trimmed by 7 bases and V by 1 base; bases with no gene match: 7. The germline gives CDR1 SGHRS, CDR2 YFSETQ. This CDR3 reads CASSLFQGARNEQFF. CDR3 bases: TGCGCCAGCAGCTTGTTCCAGGGGGCAAGGAATGAGCAGTTCTTC.

In this sample, this clone turned up a few times. CDR3 sequence reads: CASSGEGAPSEQYF. CDR3 DNA: TGCGCCAGCAGCGGGGAGGGGGCCCCTAGCGAGCAGTACTTC. The chain employs TRBV5-1 and TRBJ2-7; D tentatively reads TRBD1 or TRBD2 (7 bases each). Trimming stripped 4 bases from V and 6 bases from J, with 17 bases between. Germline values: CDR1 SGHRS, CDR2 YFSETQ. The CDR3 length is 14 residues. Full variable domain (outside the CDR3, taken from reference TRBV5-1 and TRBJ2-7): KAGVTQTPRYLIKTRGQQVTLSCSPISGHRSVSWYQQTPGQGLQFLFEYFSETQRNKGNFPGRFSGRQFSNSRSEMNVSTLELGDSALYLCASSGEGAPSEQYFGPGTRLTVT.